These T cell receptor beta chains were read from a single sample in a study of T cell responses to AZD1222 COVID-19 vaccine. Some clones are missing from TCRdb's copy, which holds only in-frame ones; the method was immunoSEQ multiplex PCR. This table has roughly 77,000 clones, roughly nine tenths appearing once. This specimen consisted of peripheral blood, obtained on day 0 of MenACWY control vaccination. Source of these receptors: an adult in good health. The CDR3 runs from the conserved cysteine through the conserved F or W. The D gene is left open where the match is weak.

TRBD2	TRBV19	TRBJ2-3	TGTGCCACCCAGACTAGCGGGAGCACAGATACGCAGTATTTT	CATQTSGSTDTQYF
TRBD2	TRBV18	TRBJ2-1	TGTGCCAGCTCATCACGTCCCGGGACTAGCACCTATGAGCAGTTCTTC	CASSSRPGTSTYEQFF
NA	TRBV2	TRBJ2-1	TGTGCCAGCGTCCGGGGGAGCTCCTACAATGAGCAGTTCTTC	CASVRGSSYNEQFF
TRBD1	TRBV18	TRBJ1-5	TGTGCCAGCTCACCTGCGACAGGGGGCAACGGTAAGCCCCAGCATTTT	CASSPATGGNGKPQHF
NA	TRBV7-6	TRBJ2-7	TGTGCCAGCAGCCCCTCTCCCTACGAGCAGTACTTC	CASSPSPYEQYF
NA	TRBV12-3/TRBV12-4	TRBJ1-4	TGTGCCAGCAGTGCAGGTCGGGAAAAACTGTTTTTT	CASSAGREKLFF
NA	TRBV6-2/TRBV6-3	TRBJ1-6	TGTGCCAGCAGCCGTGACAGGAATAATTCACCCCTCCACTTT	CASSRDRNNSPLHF
TRBD1	TRBV6-2/TRBV6-3	TRBJ2-3	TGTGCCAGCAGTTTGGGACAGCTCGCAGATACGCAGTATTTT	CASSLGQLADTQYF
NA	TRBV28	TRBJ2-7	TGTGCCAGCAGTTTATCCCACAACAGGTACTCCTACGAGCAGTACTTC	CASSLSHNRYSYEQYF
NA	TRBV25-1	TRBJ2-1	TGTGCCAGACCCAATGAGCAGTTCTTC	CARPNEQFF